This T cell receptor (beta chain) derives from a study of blood T cell repertoires in COVID-19. The repertoire was sequenced with immunoSEQ multiplex PCR; TCRdb's copy has only in-frame clones and lacks some. The table includes about 300,000 clones, 90% detected once. CDR1 and CDR2 from the germline V gene are SGHTA and FQGTGA. CDR3 size: 16 residues. Germline trimming cut 1 base from V and 3 bases from J; bases unmatched to any gene: 7. The origin of this receptor is a woman between 25 and 40 years old who had recovered from COVID-19. Sequenced input: PBMCs or T cells enriched from blood (not recorded which). The rearrangement joins TRBV7-3 to TRBJ2-7; 9 bases are shared with TRBD2. The chain's CDR3 is CASSLNAGLANYEQYF. In nucleotides, the CDR3 is TGTGCCAGCAGCTTAAATGCGGGACTAGCCAACTACGAGCAGTACTTC.